This TCR beta chain emerged from a study of TIL therapy for anti-PD-1-resistant metastatic lung cancer. The overall study: Median patient age was 54, ranging roughly 35-85 years. Half of patients were current or former smokers. General study points: This highly selected cohort may not generalize to typical lung cancer patients.

From germline, CDR1 is SGHVS and CDR2 FQNEAQ. The CDR3 sequence is 14 residues long. The V end lost 3 bases, the J end lost 3 bases, and 12 bases lay between the germline ends. Comments on this clone: No antigen is known for it.

The immunoSEQ assay was v3. Assay: immunoSEQ multiplex PCR; the TCRdb copy retains only in-frame clones and omits some. This sample has 45,000 to 60,000 clones, with around 64% found just once. Stated time point: pre-treatment sample, taken before nivolumab and TIL therapy. Most excised metastases sampled were pleural nodules or supraclavicular lymph nodes. Progressing patients received lymphodepletion, expanded TIL infusion and IL-2. This chain connects TRBV7-8 to TRBJ2-7; D remains unclear. This specimen was tumor tissue, taken at baseline. This receptor was taken from a person between 25 and 79 years old with non-small cell lung cancer. The CDR3: CASSFDEGLYEQYF. The CDR3 region has the DNA TGTGCCAGCAGCTTTGACGAAGGCCTCTACGAGCAGTACTTC.